This paragraph reports one T cell receptor beta chain. Its specificity is unknown. This sample is part of a study of T cells in Graves' hyperthyroidism and ophthalmopathy. Study results and caveats: Most clonotypes expanded in thyroid above 0.001 were likewise present in blood.

V shed 5 bases, J shed 10 bases, and the junction held 10 bases outside the gene matches. Looked up from germline, CDR1 is SEHNR and CDR2 is FQNEAQ (reference sequence). This CDR3 has 15 residues. Those with hyperthyroidism were 18 to 65 years old, newly diagnosed, and ill for under 2 months. Together with thyroid ultrasound, orbital computed tomography, serum thyroxine and TRAb, clinical symptoms were used for diagnoses. What was amplified from RNA transcripts were TCR beta CDR3 regions. TCR CDR3 regions were first amplified by RT-PCR with HTBI primers. A single record per CDR3 protein comes from TCRdb applying MiXCR to the multiplex PCR reads. The table has about 49,000 distinct CDR3 sequences, roughly 51% seen once.

This clonotype was obtained from a man aged 18-30 years with Graves' hyperthyroidism. Sequences were obtained from peripheral blood or thyroid tissue (not recorded which). The chain employs TRBV7-9 and TRBJ1-6, with 8 bases fitting TRBD1. Here the CDR3 DNA reads TGTGCCAGCAGCCCAGGTGGACAGGGAAGATCACCCCTCCACTTT. Its protein product is CASSPGGQGRSPLHF. Full variable domain (rest looked up from reference TRBV7-9 and TRBJ1-6): DTGVSQNPRHKITKRGQNVTFRCDPISEHNRLYWYRQTLGQGPEFLTYFQNEAQLEKSRLLSDRFSAERPKGSFSTLEIQRTEQGDSAMYLCASSPGGQGRSPLHFGNGTRLTVT.